This T cell receptor beta chain was identified during a study of radiation and T cells in renal cell carcinoma. V shed 8 bases, J shed 8 bases, and the junction held 13 bases outside the gene matches. The CDR3 spans 15 residues. Germline V gene sequence: CDR1 SEHNR, CDR2 FQNEAQ (reference sequence). Data came from immunoSEQ multiplex PCR; TCRdb stores just in-frame clones and leaves some out. Here the sample spans 40,000 to 45,000 clones, 70% to 85% being singletons. The study, taken as a whole, reports: Without pretreatment biopsies, baseline tumor clonotype presence was undetermined. Top tumor clonotypes rose in blood 2 weeks post-radiation, then contracted.

The sample's time point: blood 4 weeks post-SBRT, at nephrectomy. Documented treatment: 15 Gy SBRT to primary tumor, nephrectomy 4 weeks later. A note on this clone: What it recognizes is unknown.

The gene calls are TRBV7-9 and TRBJ1-2; 11 positions match TRBD1. This TCR came from a woman aged 70-85 years with renal cell carcinoma. Sequenced here: blood, sampled from a patient whose treatment included radiotherapy and nephrectomy. The CDR3 protein is CASQSGTGGLLGYTF. Here the CDR3 DNA reads TGTGCCAGCCAATCCGGGACAGGGGGTTTACTCGGCTACACCTTC.